This entry lists 28 T cell receptor beta chains sequenced from one sample in a study of T cell repertoires in cytomegalovirus infection (dated by TCRdb to between 2018 and 2021). The data were produced on an Illumina HiSeq 1500. TCRdb reanalyzed the raw reads on its own, using fastp at Q25 for trimming and MiXCR for clone calling, and kept in-frame beta chains. Entries are consolidated by CDR3 protein sequence, retaining the most common genes and DNA. The sample yields 800,000 to 950,000 distinct CDR3 sequences; approximately 32% were counted once. Over 10% of the sample belongs to the ten largest clones. The treatment or condition label here, explained by the study, means: in vitro stimulation with specific CMV peptide epitopes to enrich CMV-specific T cells. For these TCRs, the target antigens are not known. The sequencing used cultured CD8+ T cells from PBMCs, collected from culture after CMV antigen stimulation. The source is a human donor in good health (CMV status not recorded). Some clones in this sample may be carry-over from other donors' samples.

Only a few counts were recorded for this clonotype. V usage is TRBV29-1 and J usage is TRBJ2-7; weak D call: TRBD1 (6 bases). The germline CDR1 and CDR2 sequences are SQVTM and ANQGSEA. This CDR3 is built from 13 residues. In nucleotides, the CDR3 is TGCGGCGTCCGGGACACCTTAAACTACGAGCAGTACGTC. As protein: CGVRDTLNYEQYV.

This clonotype was seen a handful of times. The genes are TRBV2 and TRBJ1-6, with no clear D. The V end lost 6 bases, the J end lost 1 base, and 7 bases lay between the germline ends. The CDR3 contains 14 residues. The germline gives CDR1 SNHLY, CDR2 FYNNEI. CDR3 in amino acids: CASSGVSYNSPLHF. The DNA for the CDR3 is TGTGCCAGCAGCGGGGTGTCCTATAATTCACCCCTCCACTTT. Using reference TRBV2 and TRBJ1-6 for the parts outside the CDR3, the full variable domain is EPEVTQTPSHQVTQMGQEVILRCVPISNHLYFYWYRQILGQKVEFLVSFYNNEISEKSEIFDDQFSVERPDGSNFTLKIRSTKLEDSAMYFCASSGVSYNSPLHFGNGTRLTVT.

This clonotype has only a few counts. The chain uses TRBV27 and TRBJ1-2, with 9 nucleotides matching TRBD1. Germline trimming cut 6 bases from V and 8 bases from J; bases unmatched to any gene: 19. Germline values: CDR1 MNHEY, CDR2 SMNVEV (reference sequence). The CDR3 totals 17 residues. CDR3 protein: CASRENVVGQGNGGYTF. CDR3 DNA sequence: TGTGCCAGCAGAGAAAATGTGGTCGGACAGGGGAATGGGGGCTACACCTTC.

This clonotype came up a few times. The CDR3 here is CASSLTFWGGNQPQHF. The CDR3 bases are TGTGCCAGCAGCCTGACCTTCTGGGGAGGCAATCAGCCCCAGCATTTT. V gene TRBV6-2 or TRBV6-3 combines with J gene TRBJ1-5; D not certain. This CDR3 region has 16 residues. The germline V gene encodes CDR1 MNHEY and CDR2 SVGEGT. With 6 bases removed from V and 2 bases from J, the gap between germline ends came to 17 bases.

This clonotype has more than one count but fewer than ten. This chain links TRBV7-6 with TRBJ1-1, with 7 bases identical to TRBD1. CDR1 and CDR2 (germline): SGHVS, FNYEAQ. Losses at the gene ends were 4 bases for V and 4 bases for J; bases not matched to a gene: 12. The CDR3 consists of 16 residues. This CDR3 is CASSSLDRAKGTEAFF. For the CDR3, the DNA is TGTGCCAGCAGCTCCCTCGACAGGGCCAAAGGCACTGAAGCTTTCTTT.

In this sample, this clonotype turned up many times. This sequence joins TRBV6-5 and TRBJ1-1, with D perhaps matching TRBD1 (5 bases). V was cut by 7 bases and J by 1 base, with 10 bases left in between. The CDR3 runs 13 residues. In germline, CDR1 is MNHEY, CDR2 SVGAGI. The CDR3 loop is CASTPDRNTEAFF. In DNA form, the CDR3 reads TGTGCCAGCACCCCAGACAGGAACACTGAAGCTTTCTTT.

The rearrangement joins TRBV5-6 to TRBJ1-1; a possible D gene is TRBD1 (6 bases). Germline lookup yields CDR1 SGHDT and CDR2 YYEEEE. This CDR3 has 13 residues. Deletions cut 1 base from V and 8 bases from J, with 12 bases between. CDR3 loop: CASSLPYREEAFF. For the CDR3, the DNA is TGTGCCAGCAGCTTGCCCTACAGGGAAGAAGCTTTCTTT.

This clonotype has ten or more counts. The chain is built from TRBV12-3 or TRBV12-4 and TRBJ1-2, with 11 nucleotides matching TRBD1. With 5 bases clipped from V and 2 bases from J, the junction kept 7 bases outside the gene matches. The CDR3 runs 16 residues. CDR3 nucleotide sequence: TGTGCCAGCAGTAACGCCGGGACAGGGGGAAACTATGGCTACACCTTC. Amino acid sequence: CASSNAGTGGNYGYTF.

V and J are TRBV7-6 and TRBJ1-1; 9 nucleotides align to TRBD1. Per germline, CDR1 SGHVS and CDR2 FNYEAQ. Losses at the gene ends were 3 bases for V and 6 bases for J; bases not matched to a gene: 8. The CDR3 is 15 residues long. CDR3 nucleotide sequence: TGTGCCAGCAGCTTTGGGGGGACAGGGTCAGCTGAAGCTTTCTTT. Protein sequence: CASSFGGTGSAEAFF.

This clonotype was observed a handful of times. This chain uses TRBV6-1 with TRBJ1-6; D is uncertain. Trimming pared 2 bases from V and 2 bases from J, leaving 7 bases between. There are 15 residues in the CDR3. The germline V gene has CDR1 MNHNS and CDR2 SASEGT. The CDR3 loop is CASSEKGTYNSPLHF. The DNA for the CDR3 is TGTGCCAGCAGTGAAAAGGGCACCTATAATTCACCCCTCCACTTT.

V and J are TRBV4-1 and TRBJ2-7; D not certain. Per germline, CDR1 MGHRA and CDR2 YSYEKL. The CDR3 covers 13 residues. The CDR3 nucleotides read TGTGCCAGCAGCCAAGATGAGAGCTACGAGCAGTACGTC. Residues: CASSQDESYEQYV.

Ten or more counts support this clonotype. The CDR3 nucleotides are TGTGCTAGCGGGCTCTTGCGGGAGAGCACCGGGGAGCTGTTTTTT. Translating it yields CASGLLRESTGELFF. This rearrangement joins TRBV7-7 to TRBJ2-2; 7 bases are a match to TRBD2. Germline lookup yields CDR1 SSHAT and CDR2 FNYEAQ (reference sequence). The CDR3 runs 15 residues.

This sequence joins TRBV20-1 and TRBJ2-3; D is ambiguous. The CDR3 loop spans 18 amino acids. Germline CDR1 DFQATT, CDR2 SNEGSKA (reference sequence). V gave up 3 bases and J gave up 0 bases, with 22 bases separating them. In DNA form, the CDR3 reads TGCAGTGCTAGCGATCTCTTTGGGCCGATATCTAGCACAGATACGCAGTATTTT. Translation: CSASDLFGPISSTDTQYF.

J is TRBJ1-1 and V is TRBV19; TRBD1 is a possible D gene (5 bases). There are 12 residues in the CDR3. Germline assignment: CDR1 LNHDA and CDR2 SQIVND (reference sequence). The V and J ends lost 7 bases and 6 bases respectively, with 12 bases between them. DNA for the CDR3: TGTGCCAGTACCGAATTGGGGGCTGAAGCTTTCTTT. It specifies CASTELGAEAFF.

This clonotype was counted between two and nine times. This chain links TRBV29-1 with TRBJ2-1, with TRBD2 identical over 13 bases. The CDR3 totals 14 residues. Germline V CDR1 and CDR2: SQVTM, ANQGSEA. V trimming: 7 bases; J trimming: 3 bases; junction bases outside the gene matches: 3. CDR3 bases: TGCAGCGGCGGACTAGCGGGGGTCTACAATGAGCAGTTCTTC. Its protein is CSGGLAGVYNEQFF.

This chain links TRBV6-6 with TRBJ1-2; possible D gene TRBD1, 5 bases. V lost 4 bases and J 4 bases, leaving 16 bases between the germline ends. CDR1 and CDR2 (germline): MNHNY, SVGAGI (reference sequence). The CDR3 has 15 amino acids. As DNA, the CDR3 is TGTGCCAGCAGTTTGCCACCGGGACGGGGCTATGGCTACACCTTC. Amino acids: CASSLPPGRGYGYTF.

This clonotype was seen a few times. The rearrangement links TRBV2 to TRBJ2-7; unclear D gene. CDR1 and CDR2 from the germline V gene are SNHLY and FYNNEI. V lost 7 bases to trimming and J lost 2 bases, with 12 bases between them. The CDR3 totals 13 residues. The CDR3 DNA follows: TGTGCCAGCATGACCAGTCATACCTACGAGCAGTACGTC. Residues: CASMTSHTYEQYV.

This clonotype has a handful of counts. The rearrangement joins TRBV7-8 to TRBJ2-5; possibly TRBD1 or TRBD2 for D (5 bases each). The germline gives CDR1 SGHVS, CDR2 FQNEAQ. The CDR3 is 15 residues long. Trimming took off 5 bases at V and 3 bases at J, with 16 bases between the two ends. The CDR3 nucleotides are TGTGCCAGCAGCCAGTATGAGGTGGGGGAAGAGACCCAGTACTTC. It encodes CASSQYEVGEETQYF. Supplemented by reference TRBV7-8 and TRBJ2-5, the full variable domain reads GAGVSQSPRYKVAKRGQDVALRCDPISGHVSLFWYQQALGQGPEFLTYFQNEAQLDKSGLPSDRFFAERPEGSVSTLKIQRTQQEDSAVYLCASSQYEVGEETQYFGPGTRLLVL.

This clonotype has just a few counts. The chain has TRBV18 and TRBJ2-5; D is possibly TRBD1 or TRBD2 (5 bases each). V dropped 3 bases and J dropped 4 bases, with 15 bases sitting between them. CDR3 length: 15 amino acids. CDR1 is KGHSH, CDR2 LQKENI, per germline. CDR3: CASSPGTTTGETQYF. The CDR3 nucleotides read TGTGCCAGCTCACCCGGGACCACAACGGGAGAGACCCAGTACTTC. The full variable domain, in which reference TRBV18 and TRBJ2-5 provide the parts outside the CDR3, is NAGVMQNPRHLVRRRGQEARLRCSPMKGHSHVYWYRQLPEEGLKFMVYLQKENIIDESGMPKERFSAEFPKEGPSILRIQQVVRGDSAAYFCASSPGTTTGETQYFGPGTRLLVL.

The J gene is TRBJ1-1, the V gene TRBV19; TRBD1 matches at 11 bases. The CDR3 has 15 amino acids. J gave up 5 bases and V 4 bases, and 6 bases lay outside the gene matches. Germline lookup yields CDR1 LNHDA and CDR2 SQIVND (reference sequence). CDR3 DNA: TGTGCCAGTAGTAAGATCCGGGACAGGGGGACTGAAGCTTTCTTT. This gives the protein CASSKIRDRGTEAFF.

V and J are TRBV20-1 and TRBJ2-7; D is perhaps TRBD2 (5 bases). V dropped 3 bases and J dropped 4 bases, with 13 bases sitting between them. The CDR3 is made up of 13 amino acids. From germline, CDR1 is DFQATT and CDR2 SNEGSKA (reference sequence). CDR3 residues: CSARSKSGYEQYV. CDR3 DNA: TGCAGTGCTAGGAGTAAATCGGGGTACGAGCAGTACGTC.

This clonotype was recorded a few times. An end of the junction does not agree with germline; a read error may underlie this. The chain couples TRBV2 to TRBJ1-4, with 7 bases matching TRBD1. The V gene's germline CDR1 is SNHLY and CDR2 FYNNEI. This CDR3 is built from 18 residues. The CDR3, as DNA: TGTGTCAGCAGATCTCCTGAAGGATACAGGGACAGATTTGAAAAACTGTTTTTT. This sequence encodes CVSRSPEGYRDRFEKLFF.

This clonotype has just a few counts. The chain carries TRBV6-5 and TRBJ1-4; no clear D gene. The CDR3 covers 16 residues. Germline V CDR1 and CDR2: MNHEY, SVGAGI. V lost 2 bases, J lost 2 bases, and 12 bases lay in between. Here the CDR3 reads CASSYTDPATNEKLFF. As DNA, the CDR3 is TGTGCCAGCAGTTACACCGATCCGGCCACTAATGAAAAACTGTTTTTT.

This clonotype was counted many times. This rearrangement joins TRBV7-9 to TRBJ1-5; D is unresolved. This CDR3 comprises 12 residues. V lost 5 bases, J lost 7 bases, and 9 bases lay in between. CDR1 and CDR2 from the germline V gene are SEHNR and FQNEAQ (reference sequence). CDR3 protein: CASSTGSQPQHF. In nucleotides, the CDR3 is TGTGCCAGCAGCACCGGCTCCCAGCCCCAGCATTTT.

Here the CDR3 DNA reads TGTGCCAGCAGCCCCCAGCGGGGGGAGCAGTTCTTC. This translates into CASSPQRGEQFF. The chain combines TRBV13 with TRBJ2-1; the match to TRBD2 covers 8 bases. V shed 5 bases, J shed 10 bases, and the junction held 4 bases outside the gene matches. In germline, CDR1 is PRHDT, CDR2 FYEKMQ (reference sequence). The CDR3 covers 12 residues. The complete variable domain, with remaining parts taken from reference TRBV13 and TRBJ2-1, reads AAGVIQSPRHLIKEKRETATLKCYPIPRHDTVYWYQQGPGQDPQFLISFYEKMQSDKGSIPDRFSAQQFSDYHSELNMSSLELGDSALYFCASSPQRGEQFFGPGTRLTVL.

This clonotype was recorded at least ten times. The chain combines TRBV7-9 with TRBJ1-2; maybe TRBD1 (5 bases). The CDR3 contains 13 residues. Per germline, CDR1 SEHNR and CDR2 FQNEAQ (reference sequence). The V gene lost 7 bases and the J gene lost 6 bases, with 15 bases spanning the gap. CDR3: CASTLGGENGYTF. The DNA of the CDR3 is TGTGCCAGCACCCTGGGAGGGGAAAATGGCTACACCTTC.

This chain uses TRBV27 with TRBJ2-1; D is unclear. The V gene lost 5 bases and the J gene lost 1 base, with 12 bases spanning the gap. Germline CDR1 reads MNHEY; CDR2 reads SMNVEV (reference sequence). The CDR3 is made up of 15 amino acids. CDR3 sequence: CASSLGSLSYNEQFF. In DNA form, the CDR3 reads TGTGCCAGCAGTCTGGGCAGCCTTTCCTACAATGAGCAGTTCTTC.

In the case of this clonotype: At one end, the junction sequence differs from germline, possibly due to a read error. The chain has TRBV7-3 and TRBJ2-6, with 12 bases matching TRBD1. The V gene's germline CDR1 is SGHTA and CDR2 FQGTGA. The CDR3 is 19 residues long. CDR3 protein: CASSFPGQGAASGTNVLTF. For the CDR3, the DNA is TGTGCCAGCAGCTTCCCGGGACAGGGGGCCGCCTCTGGGACCAACGTCCTGACTTTC.